This TCR beta chain is from a study of T cell repertoires in cytomegalovirus infection. There are a few counts of this clonotype. Its antigen is unknown. TCRdb ran MiXCR on the reads and lists one entry per CDR3 protein. The table includes some 68,000 distinct CDR3 sequences, approximately 24% detected once. This TCR came from a human donor in good health (CMV status not recorded). Some clones in this sample may be carry-over from other donors' samples. The sample consisted of PBMCs, sequenced either directly or after in vitro stimulation (not recorded which).

The CDR3 coding sequence is TGTGCCAGCAGTTTAACAGGGCGGTTCGCTGAAGCTTTCTTT. As protein: CASSLTGRFAEAFF. The rearrangement links TRBV28 to TRBJ1-1, with a tentative D call TRBD1 (6 bases). Per germline, CDR1 MDHEN and CDR2 SYDVKM. The V end lost 2 bases, the J end lost 6 bases, and 13 bases lay between the germline ends. There are 14 residues in the CDR3.